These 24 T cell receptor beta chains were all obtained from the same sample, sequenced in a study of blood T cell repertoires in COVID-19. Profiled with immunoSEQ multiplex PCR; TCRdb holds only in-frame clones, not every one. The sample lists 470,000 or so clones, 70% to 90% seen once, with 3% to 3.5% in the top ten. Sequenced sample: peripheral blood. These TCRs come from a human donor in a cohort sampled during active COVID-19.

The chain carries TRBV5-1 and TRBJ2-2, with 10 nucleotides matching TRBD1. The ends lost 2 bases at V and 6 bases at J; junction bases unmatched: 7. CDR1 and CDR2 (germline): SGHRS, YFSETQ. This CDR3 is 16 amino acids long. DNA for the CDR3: TGCGCCAGCAGCTTTTCCGGGACAGGGGTAGCCGGGGAGCTGTTTTTT. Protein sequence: CASSFSGTGVAGELFF.

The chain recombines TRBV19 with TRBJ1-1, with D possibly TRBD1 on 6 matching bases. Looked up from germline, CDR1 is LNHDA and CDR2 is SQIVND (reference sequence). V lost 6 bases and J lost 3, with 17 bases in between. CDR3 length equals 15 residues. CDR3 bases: TGTGCCAGTAGCACCACAGGGCAGGGCTACACTGAAGCTTTCTTT. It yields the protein CASSTTGQGYTEAFF. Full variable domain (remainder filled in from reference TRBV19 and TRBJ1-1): DGGITQSPKYLFRKEGQNVTLSCEQNLNHDAMYWYRQDPGQGLRLIYYSQIVNDFQKGDIAEGYSVSREKKESFPLTVTSAQKNPTAFYLCASSTTGQGYTEAFFGQGTRLTVV.

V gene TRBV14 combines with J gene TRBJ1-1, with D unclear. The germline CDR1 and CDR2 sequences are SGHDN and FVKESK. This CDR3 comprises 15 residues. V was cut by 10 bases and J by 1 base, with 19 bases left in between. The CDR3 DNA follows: TGTGCCACCCAAGAGTCGGGAATCCCGAACACTGAAGCTTTCTTT. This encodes CATQESGIPNTEAFF.

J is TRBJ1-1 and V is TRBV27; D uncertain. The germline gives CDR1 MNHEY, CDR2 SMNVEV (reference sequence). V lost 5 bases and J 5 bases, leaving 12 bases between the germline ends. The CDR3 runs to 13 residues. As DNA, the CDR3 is TGTGCCAGCAGTCCCCTTGTCGGTACTGAAGCTTTCTTT. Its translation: CASSPLVGTEAFF.

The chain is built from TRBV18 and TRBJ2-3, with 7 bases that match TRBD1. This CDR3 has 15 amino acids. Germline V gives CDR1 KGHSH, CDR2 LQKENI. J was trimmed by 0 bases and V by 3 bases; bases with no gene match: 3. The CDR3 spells CASSPGQTSTDTQYF. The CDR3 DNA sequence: TGTGCCAGCTCACCGGGACAGACCAGCACAGATACGCAGTATTTT.

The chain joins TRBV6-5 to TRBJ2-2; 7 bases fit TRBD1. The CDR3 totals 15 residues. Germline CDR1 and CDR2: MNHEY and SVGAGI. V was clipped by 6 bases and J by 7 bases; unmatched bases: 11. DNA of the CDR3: TGTGCCAGCAGCCCGGCGACAGGGTATAGCGGGGAGCTGTTTTTT. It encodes CASSPATGYSGELFF.

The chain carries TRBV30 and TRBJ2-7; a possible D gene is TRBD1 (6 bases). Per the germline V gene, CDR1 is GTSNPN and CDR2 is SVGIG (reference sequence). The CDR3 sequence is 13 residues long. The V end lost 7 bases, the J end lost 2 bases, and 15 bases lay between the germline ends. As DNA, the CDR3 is TGTGCCTTACAGGGAAGATTCCCCTACGAGCAGTACTTC. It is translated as CALQGRFPYEQYF.

The CDR3 nucleotides read TGTGCCAGCAGTTTATTGTTTCCGTCCCAGCATTTT. It yields the protein CASSLLFPSQHF. The chain is built from TRBV28 and TRBJ1-5; D not resolved. The germline CDR1 and CDR2 sequences are MDHEN and SYDVKM. The CDR3 length is 12 residues. The V and J ends lost 1 base and 11 bases respectively, with 9 bases between them.

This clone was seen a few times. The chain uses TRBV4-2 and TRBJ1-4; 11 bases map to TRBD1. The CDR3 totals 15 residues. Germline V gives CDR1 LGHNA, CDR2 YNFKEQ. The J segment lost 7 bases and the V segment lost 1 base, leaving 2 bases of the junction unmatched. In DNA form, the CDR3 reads TGTGCCAGCAGCCAAGGGACAGGGGGCCTTGAAAAACTGTTTTTT. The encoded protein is CASSQGTGGLEKLFF.

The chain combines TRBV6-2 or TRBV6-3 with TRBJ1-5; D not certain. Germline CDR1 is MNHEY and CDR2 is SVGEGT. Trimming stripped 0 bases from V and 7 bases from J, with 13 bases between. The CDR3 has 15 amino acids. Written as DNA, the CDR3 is TGTGCCAGCAGTTACTCGATCGGGGATACGCAGCCCCAGCATTTT. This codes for CASSYSIGDTQPQHF.

The chain's CDR3 is CASSLGGSEKLFF. The CDR3 DNA is TGTGCCAGCAGCTTAGGAGGCTCCGAAAAACTGTTTTTT. The rearrangement joins TRBV7-9 to TRBJ1-4; D is unclear. Germline V lookup: CDR1 SEHNR, CDR2 FQNEAQ (reference sequence). The V and J ends lost 1 base and 8 bases respectively, with 8 bases between them. This CDR3 spans 13 amino acids.

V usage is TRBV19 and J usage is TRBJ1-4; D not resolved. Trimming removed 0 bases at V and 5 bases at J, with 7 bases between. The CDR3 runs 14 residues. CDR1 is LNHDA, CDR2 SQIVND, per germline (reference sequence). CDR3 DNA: TGTGCCAGTAGTATAGAACTTCCCAATGAAAAACTGTTTTTT. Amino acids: CASSIELPNEKLFF.

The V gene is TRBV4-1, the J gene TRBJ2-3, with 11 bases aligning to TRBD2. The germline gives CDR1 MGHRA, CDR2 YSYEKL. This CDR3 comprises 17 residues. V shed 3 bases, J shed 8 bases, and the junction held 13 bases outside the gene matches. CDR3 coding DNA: TGCGCCAGCAGCCAGGTAGCGGGAGGGTCACAGATTAGTACGCAGTATTTT. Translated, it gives CASSQVAGGSQISTQYF.

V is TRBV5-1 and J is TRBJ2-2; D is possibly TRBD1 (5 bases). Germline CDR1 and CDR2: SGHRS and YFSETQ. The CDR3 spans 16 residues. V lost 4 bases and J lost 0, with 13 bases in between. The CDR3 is CASSPVAGPNTGELFF. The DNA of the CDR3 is TGCGCCAGCAGCCCCGTCGCAGGGCCGAACACCGGGGAGCTGTTTTTT.

CDR3 in amino acids: CASSRTGGPSYEQYF. CDR3 DNA: TGTGCCAGCAGCAGGACAGGGGGCCCCTCCTACGAGCAGTACTTC. The gene calls are TRBV28 and TRBJ2-7; TRBD1 matches at 11 bases. Germline V gives CDR1 MDHEN, CDR2 SYDVKM. CDR3 length: 15 residues. V lost 6 bases, J lost 0 bases, and 4 bases stayed unmatched.

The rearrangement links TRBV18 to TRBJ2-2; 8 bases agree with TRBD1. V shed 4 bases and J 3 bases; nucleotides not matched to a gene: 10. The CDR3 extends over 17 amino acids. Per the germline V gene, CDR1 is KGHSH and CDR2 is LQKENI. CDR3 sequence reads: CASSLLYQGADTGELFF. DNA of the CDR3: TGTGCCAGCTCACTTCTTTATCAGGGGGCCGACACCGGGGAGCTGTTTTTT.

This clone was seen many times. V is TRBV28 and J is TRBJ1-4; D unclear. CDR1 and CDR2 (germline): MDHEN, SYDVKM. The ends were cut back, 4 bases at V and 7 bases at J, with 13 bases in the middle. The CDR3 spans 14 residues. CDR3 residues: CASSYGRQFEKLFF. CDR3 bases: TGTGCCAGCAGTTACGGCAGACAATTTGAAAAACTGTTTTTT.

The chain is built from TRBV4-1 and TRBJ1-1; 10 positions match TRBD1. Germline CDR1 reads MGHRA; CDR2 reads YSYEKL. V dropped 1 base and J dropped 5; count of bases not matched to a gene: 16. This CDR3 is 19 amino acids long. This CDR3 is CASSQAGSLRDRGGTEAFF. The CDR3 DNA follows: TGCGCCAGCAGCCAAGCAGGTAGTTTGAGGGACAGGGGTGGAACTGAAGCTTTCTTT.

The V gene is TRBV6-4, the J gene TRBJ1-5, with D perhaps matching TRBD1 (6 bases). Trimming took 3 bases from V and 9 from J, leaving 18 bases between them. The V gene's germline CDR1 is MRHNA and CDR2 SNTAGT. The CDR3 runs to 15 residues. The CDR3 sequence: CASSEDPRGRRPQHF. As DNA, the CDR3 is TGTGCCAGCAGTGAAGACCCGCGGGGGCGGCGGCCCCAGCATTTT.

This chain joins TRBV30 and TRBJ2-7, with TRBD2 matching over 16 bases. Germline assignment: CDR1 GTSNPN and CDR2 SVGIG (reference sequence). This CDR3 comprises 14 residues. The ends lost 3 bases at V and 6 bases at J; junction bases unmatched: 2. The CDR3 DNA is TGTGCCTGGAGGGGACTAGCGGGAGGGGGCGAGCAGTACTTC. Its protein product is CAWRGLAGGGEQYF.

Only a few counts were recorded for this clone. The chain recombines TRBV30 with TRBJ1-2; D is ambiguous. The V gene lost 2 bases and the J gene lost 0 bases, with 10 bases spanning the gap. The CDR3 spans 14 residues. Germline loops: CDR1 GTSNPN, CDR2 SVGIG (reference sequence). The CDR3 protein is CAWSPGYSNYGYTF. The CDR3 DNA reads TGTGCCTGGAGTCCGGGTTATTCTAACTATGGCTACACCTTC. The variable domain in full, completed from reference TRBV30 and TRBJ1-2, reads SQTIHQWPATLVQPVGSPLSLECTVEGTSNPNLYWYRQAAGRGLQLLFYSVGIGQISSEVPQNLSASRPQDRQFILSSKKLLLSDSGFYLCAWSPGYSNYGYTFGSGTRLTVV.

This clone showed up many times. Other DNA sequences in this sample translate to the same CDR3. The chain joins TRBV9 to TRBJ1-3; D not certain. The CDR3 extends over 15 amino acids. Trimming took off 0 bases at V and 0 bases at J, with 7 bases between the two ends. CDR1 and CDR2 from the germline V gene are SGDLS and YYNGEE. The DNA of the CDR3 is TGTGCCAGCAGCGTAGGAGGGAACTCTGGAAACACCATATATTTT. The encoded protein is CASSVGGNSGNTIYF.

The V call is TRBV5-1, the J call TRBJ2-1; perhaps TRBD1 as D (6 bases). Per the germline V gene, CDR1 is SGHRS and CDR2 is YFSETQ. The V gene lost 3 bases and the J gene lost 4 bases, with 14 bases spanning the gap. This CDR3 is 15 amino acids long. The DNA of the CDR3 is TGCGCCAGCAGCTCCGAGGGGGTGGTTTACAATGAGCAGTTCTTC. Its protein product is CASSSEGVVYNEQFF.

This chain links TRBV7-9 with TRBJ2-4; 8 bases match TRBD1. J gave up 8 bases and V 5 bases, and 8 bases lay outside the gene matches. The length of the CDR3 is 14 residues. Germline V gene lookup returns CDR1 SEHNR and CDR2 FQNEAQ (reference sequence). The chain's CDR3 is CASSPLDRADIQYF. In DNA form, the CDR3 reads TGTGCCAGCAGCCCGTTGGACAGGGCGGACATTCAGTACTTC.